These T cell receptor beta chains were read from a single sample in a study of T-cell memory formation after mild COVID-19. TCRdb recomputed calls from the 5' RACE reads with MiXCR, one row per CDR3 protein. Of a few hundred thousand distinct CDR3 sequences listed, 24% are singletons. The sequenced sample was PBMCs or a T cell subset sorted from them (not recorded which). These receptors came from an adult woman who had mild COVID-19 (a few samples of this study predate the infection). Cell type and time point are not known. CDR3s include the opening cysteine and the closing phenylalanine or tryptophan. Fields, in order: clone size, D gene, J gene, V gene, CDR3 protein, CDR3 DNA. A D gene is named only where the DNA matches it firmly. Rows give clone size only sometimes, using once, few, many, or a class for an expanded clone.

.,TRBD1,TRBJ1-2,TRBV18,CASSPLKQGQYGYTF,TGTGCCAGCTCACCACTGAAACAGGGACAGTATGGCTACACCTTC
.,TRBD1,TRBJ1-4,TRBV6-5,CASSTDREKLFF,TGTGCCAGCAGTACGGACAGGGAAAAACTGTTTTTT
few,.,TRBJ2-7,TRBV6-2/TRBV6-3,CASVIGDEQYF,TGTGCCAGCGTTATTGGTGACGAGCAGTACTTC
.,.,TRBJ1-1,TRBV5-6,CASSFGDNGRDTEAFF,TGTGCCAGCAGTTTTGGGGACAACGGCAGGGACACTGAAGCTTTCTTT
few,.,TRBJ2-3,TRBV6-5,CASSRQEKGINTQYF,TGTGCCAGCAGTCGACAGGAGAAGGGGATTAATACGCAGTATTTT
few,.,TRBJ2-3,TRBV4-1,CASSQVGVTTQYF,TGCGCCAGCAGCCAAGTTGGGGTAACTACGCAGTATTTT
.,.,TRBJ2-4,TRBV7-2,CASSPQSGWAQYF,TGTGCCAGCAGCCCCCAGTCAGGTTGGGCTCAGTACTTC
.,TRBD1,TRBJ1-4,TRBV20-1,CSARGLRQGLQKLFF,TGCAGTGCTAGAGGTCTACGACAGGGTTTACAAAAACTGTTTTTT
.,.,TRBJ2-2,TRBV20-1,CSASEGGTGELFF,TGCAGTGCTAGTGAGGGGGGCACCGGGGAGCTGTTTTTT
.,.,TRBJ1-2,TRBV27,CASSLWASGTARDGYTF,TGTGCCAGCAGTTTATGGGCATCCGGGACGGCTAGAGATGGCTACACCTTC
.,TRBD1,TRBJ1-2,TRBV12-3/TRBV12-4,CASSLLTGVGYTF,TGTGCCAGCAGTTTGTTAACAGGGGTTGGCTACACCTTC
many,TRBD1,TRBJ2-3,TRBV12-3/TRBV12-4,CASSLGTGQADTQYF,TGTGCCAGCAGTCTTGGGACAGGGCAAGCAGATACGCAGTATTTT
.,TRBD1,TRBJ2-7,TRBV7-2,CASSRDSIYEQYF,TGTGCCAGCAGCCGGGACAGCATCTACGAGCAGTACTTC
.,.,TRBJ2-2,TRBV2,CASRGARGGELFF,TGTGCCAGCAGGGGAGCCAGGGGCGGGGAGCTGTTTTTT
.,TRBD1,TRBJ1-5,TRBV6-1,CASSEADRGFQPQHF,TGTGCCAGCAGTGAAGCAGACAGGGGGTTTCAGCCCCAGCATTTT
few,TRBD2,TRBJ2-1,TRBV7-9,CASSTTGTSGDGEQFF,TGTGCCAGCAGCACAACAGGGACTAGCGGGGATGGCGAGCAGTTCTTC
.,.,TRBJ1-2,TRBV20-1,CSAKGGGGYTF,TGCAGTGCTAAGGGGGGAGGAGGCTACACCTTC
.,TRBD1,TRBJ1-2,TRBV6-5,CASSSSGTGSYGYTF,TGTGCCAGCAGTTCATCCGGGACAGGATCCTATGGCTACACCTTC
.,.,TRBJ2-7,TRBV6-2/TRBV6-3,CASTPTGRYEQYF,TGTGCCAGCACCCCGACAGGGAGGTACGAGCAGTACTTC
.,TRBD2,TRBJ2-2,TRBV6-5,CASRERTSGVTGELFF,TGTGCCAGCAGGGAACGGACTAGCGGGGTCACCGGGGAGCTGTTTTTT
few,.,TRBJ2-7,TRBV6-5,CASSYATGRIHEQYF,TGTGCCAGCAGTTACGCGACAGGGAGGATACACGAGCAGTACTTC
few,TRBD1,TRBJ2-7,TRBV6-6,CASTGQGKVAQYF,TGTGCCAGCACCGGACAGGGAAAGGTCGCGCAGTACTTC
.,TRBD1,TRBJ2-7,TRBV29-1,CSVKARAGGLYEQYF,TGCAGCGTTAAGGCCAGGGCAGGGGGTCTGTACGAGCAGTACTTC
.,TRBD2,TRBJ2-2,TRBV6-4,CASSVSGENTGELFF,TGTGCCAGCAGTGTTAGCGGGGAGAACACCGGGGAGCTGTTTTTT
few,TRBD2,TRBJ2-1,TRBV9,CASSVVTSGSYNEQFF,TGTGCCAGCAGCGTAGTGACTAGCGGGAGTTACAATGAGCAGTTCTTC
many,.,TRBJ2-6,TRBV3-1,CASSRAGRSGANVLTF,TGTGCCAGCAGCCGGGCCGGGCGCTCTGGGGCCAACGTCCTGACTTTC
.,TRBD1,TRBJ1-2,TRBV9,CASSAQGQGYTF,TGTGCCAGCAGCGCACAGGGGCAAGGCTACACCTTC
few,.,TRBJ1-4,TRBV6-2/TRBV6-3,CASSPHGASTTNEKLFF,TGTGCCAGCAGTCCTCACGGGGCAAGCACAACTAATGAAAAACTGTTTTTT
few,TRBD2,TRBJ2-1,TRBV5-1,CASSPDGGRAVNEQFF,TGCGCCAGCAGCCCGGACGGCGGGAGGGCCGTCAATGAGCAGTTCTTC
.,TRBD2,TRBJ2-7,TRBV9,CASSNGRSGRRYEQYF,TGTGCCAGCAGCAATGGTCGTAGCGGGAGGAGGTACGAGCAGTACTTC
.,TRBD1,TRBJ2-3,TRBV2,CASRRVPGQGPDTQYF,TGTGCCAGCAGAAGGGTCCCGGGACAGGGGCCAGATACGCAGTATTTT
few,.,TRBJ2-3,TRBV24-1,CATSDPIAGTDTQYF,TGTGCCACCAGTGACCCTATAGCGGGCACAGATACGCAGTATTTT
few,TRBD1,TRBJ2-1,TRBV20-1,CSASQGQDEQFF,TGCAGTGCTAGCCAAGGACAGGATGAGCAGTTCTTC
few,.,TRBJ1-2,TRBV7-3,CASSLEGGPYYGYTF,TGTGCCAGCAGCTTAGAAGGAGGTCCGTACTATGGCTACACCTTC
.,TRBD1,TRBJ1-6,TRBV24-1,CATSDQNRGQDNSPLHF,TGTGCCACCAGTGATCAGAACAGGGGGCAGGATAATTCACCCCTCCACTTT
.,.,TRBJ2-1,TRBV4-1,CASSQELPGNNEQFF,TGCGCCAGCAGCCAAGAGTTGCCCGGGAACAATGAGCAGTTCTTC
few,.,TRBJ2-5,TRBV7-6,CASSLDVLGSRETQYF,TGTGCCAGCAGCTTAGACGTCTTGGGCAGTAGGGAGACCCAGTACTTC
.,TRBD1,TRBJ2-7,TRBV6-5,CASSADRDGYEQYF,TGTGCCAGCAGTGCCGACAGGGACGGATACGAGCAGTACTTC
once,.,TRBJ1-2,TRBV30,CAWSARTASLYGYTF,TGTGCCTGGAGTGCGCGGACAGCCTCGCTCTATGGCTACACCTTC
.,.,TRBJ1-1,TRBV5-1,CASSPDPGTVNTEAFF,TGCGCCAGCAGCCCGGACCCCGGGACGGTGAACACTGAAGCTTTCTTT
.,.,TRBJ2-2,TRBV24-1,CATSRGPGELFF,TGTGCCACCTCCCGAGGCCCCGGGGAGCTGTTTTTT
.,TRBD2,TRBJ2-5,TRBV7-6,CASSLAVRGGLETQYF,TGTGCCAGCAGCTTAGCAGTGCGGGGGGGCCTTGAGACCCAGTACTTC
few,.,TRBJ2-3,TRBV5-1,CASSSSSGTDTQYF,TGCGCCAGCAGCTCGTCGTCGGGCACAGATACGCAGTATTTT
few,.,TRBJ1-1,TRBV5-1,CASSLEGGLTAGEAFF,TGCGCCAGCAGCTTGGAAGGAGGGCTCACGGCGGGTGAAGCTTTCTTT
.,.,TRBJ2-1,TRBV2,CASRLGGPYSYNEQFF,TGTGCCAGCAGACTTGGTGGGCCTTACTCCTACAATGAGCAGTTCTTC
.,.,TRBJ1-2,TRBV15,CATSRSGNWDGYTF,TGTGCCACCAGCAGATCGGGGAATTGGGATGGCTACACCTTC
.,.,TRBJ2-7,TRBV20-1,CSGVLAGSYEQYF,TGCAGTGGTGTCTTGGCAGGGTCCTACGAGCAGTACTTC
few,.,TRBJ2-5,TRBV5-1,CASSIDQETQYF,TGCGCCAGCAGCATAGACCAAGAGACCCAGTACTTC
many,TRBD2,TRBJ2-1,TRBV7-2,CASTQNGLAGQDEQFF,TGTGCCAGCACCCAGAACGGACTAGCGGGACAGGATGAGCAGTTCTTC
.,.,TRBJ2-5,TRBV5-1,CASSLIVRETQYF,TGCGCCAGCAGCTTGATCGTGAGAGAGACCCAGTACTTC
.,.,TRBJ1-5,TRBV9,CASSSEQGNQPQHF,TGTGCCAGCAGCTCGGAACAGGGCAATCAGCCCCAGCATTTT
many,TRBD1,TRBJ2-5,TRBV5-1,CASSPGQGQETQYF,TGTGCCAGCAGCCCCGGACAGGGCCAAGAGACCCAGTACTTC
.,TRBD2,TRBJ2-7,TRBV9,CASSVEGTSGFYEQYF,TGTGCCAGCAGCGTCGAGGGGACTAGTGGCTTCTACGAGCAGTACTTC
.,.,TRBJ2-1,TRBV12-3/TRBV12-4,CASSEHRNNEQFF,TGTGCCAGCAGTGAACACAGGAACAATGAGCAGTTCTTC
many,TRBD1,TRBJ1-1,TRBV5-4,CASSLWTGNTEAFF,TGTGCCAGCAGCTTGTGGACAGGGAACACTGAAGCTTTCTTT